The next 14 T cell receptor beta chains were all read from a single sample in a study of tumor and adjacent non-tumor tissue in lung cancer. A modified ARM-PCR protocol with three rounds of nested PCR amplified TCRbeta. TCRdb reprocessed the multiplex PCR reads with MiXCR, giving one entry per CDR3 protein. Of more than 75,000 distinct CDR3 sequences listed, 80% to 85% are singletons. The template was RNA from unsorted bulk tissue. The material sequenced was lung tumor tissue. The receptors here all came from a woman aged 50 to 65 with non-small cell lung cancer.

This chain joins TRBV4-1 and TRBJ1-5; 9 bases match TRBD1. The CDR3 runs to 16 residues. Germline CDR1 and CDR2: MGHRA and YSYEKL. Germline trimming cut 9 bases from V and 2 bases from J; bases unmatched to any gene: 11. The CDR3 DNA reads TGCGCCAGTAACGCCCGACAGGGGGATGGCAATCAGCCCCAGCATTTT. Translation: CASNARQGDGNQPQHF.

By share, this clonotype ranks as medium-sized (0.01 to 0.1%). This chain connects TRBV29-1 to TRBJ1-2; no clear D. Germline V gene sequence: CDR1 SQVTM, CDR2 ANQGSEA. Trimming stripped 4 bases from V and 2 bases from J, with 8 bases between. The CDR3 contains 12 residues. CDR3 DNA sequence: TGCAGCGTTGGGCGGGCAAACTATGGCTACACCTTC. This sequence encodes CSVGRANYGYTF.

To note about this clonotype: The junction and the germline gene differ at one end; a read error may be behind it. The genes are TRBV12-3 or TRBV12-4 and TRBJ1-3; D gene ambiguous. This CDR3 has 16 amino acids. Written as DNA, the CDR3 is TGTGCCAGCAGCTTAGAAGGGAGAGGGATTGGAAACACCATATATTTT. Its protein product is CASSLEGRGIGNTIYF.

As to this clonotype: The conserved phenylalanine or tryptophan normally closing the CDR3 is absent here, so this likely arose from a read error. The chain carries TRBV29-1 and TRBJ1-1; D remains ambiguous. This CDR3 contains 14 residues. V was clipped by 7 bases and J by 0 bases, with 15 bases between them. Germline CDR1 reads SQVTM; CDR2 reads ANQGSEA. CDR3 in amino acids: CSDANTAMNTEAFS. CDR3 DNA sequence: TGCAGCGATGCAAACACAGCCATGAACACTGAAGCTTTCTCT.

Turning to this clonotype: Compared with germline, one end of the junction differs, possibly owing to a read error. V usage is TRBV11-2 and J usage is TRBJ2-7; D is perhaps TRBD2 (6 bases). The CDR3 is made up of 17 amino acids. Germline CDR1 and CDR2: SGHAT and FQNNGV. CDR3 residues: CASSSAAGRTGHYEQYF. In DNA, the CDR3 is TGTGCCAGCAGCTCAGCCGCGGGACGCACGGGGCACTACGAGCAATACTTC.

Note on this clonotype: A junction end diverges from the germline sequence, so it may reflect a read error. The CDR3 DNA follows: TGTGCCAGCACGGACAGTGTCACCTACGAGCAGTATTTC. Its translation is CASTDSVTYEQYF. The chain has TRBV6-2 or TRBV6-3 and TRBJ2-7; D possibly corresponds to TRBD1 (6 bases). Germline values: CDR1 MNHEY, CDR2 SVGEGT. The CDR3 runs 13 residues.

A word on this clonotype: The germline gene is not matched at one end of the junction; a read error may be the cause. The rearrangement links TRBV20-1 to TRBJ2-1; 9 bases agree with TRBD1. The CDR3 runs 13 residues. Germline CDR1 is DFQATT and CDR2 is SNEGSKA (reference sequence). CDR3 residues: CSAPRDRDDEQFF. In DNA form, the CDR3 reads TGCAGTGCTCCCCGGGACAGGGATGATGAGCAATTCTTC.

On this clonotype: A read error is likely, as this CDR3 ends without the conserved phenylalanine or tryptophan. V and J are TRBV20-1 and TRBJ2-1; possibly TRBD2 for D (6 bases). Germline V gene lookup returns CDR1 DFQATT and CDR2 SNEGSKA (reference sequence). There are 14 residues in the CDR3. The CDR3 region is CSASFGGGYDEQFI. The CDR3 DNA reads TGCAGTGCTAGTTTCGGGGGAGGCTACGATGAGCAGTTCATC.

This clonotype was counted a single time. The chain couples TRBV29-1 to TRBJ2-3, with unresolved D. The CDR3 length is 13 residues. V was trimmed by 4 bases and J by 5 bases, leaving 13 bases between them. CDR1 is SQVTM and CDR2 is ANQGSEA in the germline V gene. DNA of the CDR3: TGCAGCGTTGGTCAGACCAGCGTAGATACGCAGTATTTT. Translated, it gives CSVGQTSVDTQYF.

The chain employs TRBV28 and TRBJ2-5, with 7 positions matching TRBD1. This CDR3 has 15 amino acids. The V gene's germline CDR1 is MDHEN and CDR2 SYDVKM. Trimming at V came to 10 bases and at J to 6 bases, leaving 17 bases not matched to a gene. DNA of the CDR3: TGTGCCAACAGGCAAAGAGGGGGCGCGGAGAAGACCCAGTACTTC. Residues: CANRQRGGAEKTQYF.

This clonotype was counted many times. The CDR3 loop is CSAQDGGRGSNQPQHF. The CDR3, as DNA: TGCAGTGCTCAAGACGGGGGTCGTGGTAGCAATCAGCCCCAGCATTTT. V usage is TRBV20-1 and J usage is TRBJ1-5; tentative D call: TRBD1 (5 bases). The CDR3 is 16 amino acids. Between the trimmed V and J ends, which lost 5 bases and 0 bases, there was a span of 17 bases. Germline CDR1 reads DFQATT; CDR2 reads SNEGSKA (reference sequence).

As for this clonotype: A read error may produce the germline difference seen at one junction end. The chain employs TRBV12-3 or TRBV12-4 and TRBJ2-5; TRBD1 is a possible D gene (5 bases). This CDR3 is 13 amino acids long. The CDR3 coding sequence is TGTGCCAGCAGTAAACAGGCTAAAGAGCCCCAGTACTTC. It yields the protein CASSKQAKEPQYF.

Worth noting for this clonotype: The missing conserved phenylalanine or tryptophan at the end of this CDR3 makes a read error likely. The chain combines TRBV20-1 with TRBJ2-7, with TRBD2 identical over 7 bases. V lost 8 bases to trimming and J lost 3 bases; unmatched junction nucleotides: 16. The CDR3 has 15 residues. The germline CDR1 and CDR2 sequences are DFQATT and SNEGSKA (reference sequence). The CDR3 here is CSTFQSGRALYEQYL. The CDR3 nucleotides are TGCAGTACTTTCCAGAGTGGGAGGGCCCTCTACGAGCAGTACCTC.

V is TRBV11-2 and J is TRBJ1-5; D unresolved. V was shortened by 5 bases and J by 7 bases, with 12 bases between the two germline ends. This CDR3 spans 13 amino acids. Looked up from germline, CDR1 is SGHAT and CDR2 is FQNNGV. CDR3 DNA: TGTGCCAGCAGCGAATACGGGAGCCAGCCCCAGCATTTT. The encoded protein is CASSEYGSQPQHF.